Sequencing of this T cell receptor beta chain was carried out in a study of OX40 agonist ivuxolimab in advanced cancers. Study-wide context: Ivuxolimab was a fully human IgG2 agonistic monoclonal antibody targeting the costimulatory receptor OX40 (CD134). Intravenous ivuxolimab was administered to patients every 2 weeks at six dose levels: 0.01, 0.1, 0.3, 1.5, 3 and 10 mg/kg. Of the 50 to 55 patients in dose escalation, 19 had hepatocellular carcinoma, some 15 had melanoma, 9 had renal cell carcinoma and 9 had head and neck cancer. The dose-escalation cohort was 82.7% male with a mean age of about 65 years, ranging from about 20 to 80. Patients were allowed to have had prior anti-PD-1, anti-PD-L1 or anti-CTLA-4 therapy, and 40% of the dose-escalation patients had been treated with checkpoint inhibitors. Partial responses were achieved by three dose-escalation patients, of whom one had hepatocellular carcinoma and two had cutaneous melanoma. Peripheral TCRbeta sequencing was intended to test whether TCR sequence diversity was altered and clonal T-cell expansion was caused by ivuxolimab. The paper reports the monotherapy dose-escalation portion (N ≈ 52 patients) of the phase I ivuxolimab trial.

For sequencing of the TCRbeta CDR3 region, genomic DNA was extracted from the sorted cells. TCRbeta CDR3 regions were sequenced using the immunoSEQ Assay. As stored in TCRdb, this immuneACCESS dataset retains in-frame rearrangements with V and J assigned. A fraction of the clones does not appear; measured against another copy, unresolved V genes explain less than half of the discrepancy, and the remainder lacks a known reason. A total of 35,000 to 50,000 clones appear in this sample, 75% to 90% of them only once. Together, the top ten hold 0.45% to 0.7% of the sample. Patients with a history of autoimmune disease or receiving systemic immunosuppression were excluded from the trial. Peripheral blood for TCR sequencing was collected from all dose cohorts at baseline, on cycle 4 day 1, and on cycle 7 day 1. The samples were drawn from a first-in-human, open-label, multicenter phase I dose-escalation trial of ivuxolimab. The trial enrolled adults with locally advanced or metastatic head and neck squamous cell, hepatocellular, melanoma or renal cell carcinoma. CD4+ and CD8+ T cells were sorted separately from peripheral blood before TCR sequencing.

A remark on this clone: No cognate antigen has been identified for it. Per-nucleotide qualities are absent, and no much larger clonotype sits a single base away.

What the study reported, not specific to this receptor: After ivuxolimab, more expanded clones were found on average in CD8+ T cells than in CD4+ T cells. Antigen specificity was not determined for the clonally expanded peripheral T cells. At doses of 0.1 to 3.0 mg/kg, clonal expansion of both CD4+ and CD8+ blood T cells was observed from baseline to week 6. In the 0.1-3.0 mg/kg groups, partial responders had among the lowest normalized peripheral clonal expansion, particularly in CD8+ T cells. Low levels of normalized T-cell clonal expansion were also seen in some nonresponding patients.

The sample here was CD4+ or CD8+ T cells sorted from blood, taken in a trial of the OX40 agonist ivuxolimab. The TCR comes from an adult with an advanced solid tumor such as melanoma, head and neck, liver or kidney cancer.

This receptor carries the CDR3 CASCPRDTGLGEQFF. The DNA reads TGTGCCAGCTGTCCGAGGGACACGGGGTTGGGGGAGCAGTTCTTC. The V and J segments used are TRBV9 and TRBJ2-1, with TRBD1 tentatively as D gene (6 bases match). CDR1 and CDR2, looked up from the germline V gene, are SGDLS and YYNGEE. Including cysteine and phenylalanine, the CDR3 has 15 amino acids. Here the CDR3 DNA is all that survives: 45 bases in frame from base 1. V was cut back by 7 bases and J by 10 bases, leaving a gap of 24 bases between them.